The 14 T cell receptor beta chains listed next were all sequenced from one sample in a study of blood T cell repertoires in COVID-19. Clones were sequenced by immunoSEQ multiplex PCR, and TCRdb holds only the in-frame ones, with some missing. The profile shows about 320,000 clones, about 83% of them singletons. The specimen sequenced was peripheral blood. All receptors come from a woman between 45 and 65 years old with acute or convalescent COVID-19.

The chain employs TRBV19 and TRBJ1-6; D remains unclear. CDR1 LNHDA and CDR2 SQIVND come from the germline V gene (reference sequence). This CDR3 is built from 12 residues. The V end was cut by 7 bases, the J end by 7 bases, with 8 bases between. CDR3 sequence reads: CASTGVNSPLHF. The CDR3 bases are TGTGCCAGTACAGGCGTGAATTCACCCCTCCACTTT.

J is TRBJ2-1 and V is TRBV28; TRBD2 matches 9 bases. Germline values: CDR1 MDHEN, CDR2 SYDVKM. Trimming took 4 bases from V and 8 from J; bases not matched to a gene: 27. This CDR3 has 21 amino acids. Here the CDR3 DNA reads TGTGCCAGCAGTTCCCCCCATTTCGAAAAAAATTGGCGGGAGGGCCGGGATGAGCAGTTCTTC. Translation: CASSSPHFEKNWREGRDEQFF.

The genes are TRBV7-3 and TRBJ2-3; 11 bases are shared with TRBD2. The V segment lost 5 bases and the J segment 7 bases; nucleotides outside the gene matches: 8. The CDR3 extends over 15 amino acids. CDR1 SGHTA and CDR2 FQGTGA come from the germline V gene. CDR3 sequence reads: CASSLIAGGDYTQYF. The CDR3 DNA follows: TGTGCCAGCAGCCTGATAGCGGGAGGGGATTATACGCAGTATTTT.

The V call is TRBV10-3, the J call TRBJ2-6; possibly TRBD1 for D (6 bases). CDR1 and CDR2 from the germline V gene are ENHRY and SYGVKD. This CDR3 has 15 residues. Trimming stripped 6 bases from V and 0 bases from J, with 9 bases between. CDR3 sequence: CAIRDRFSGANVLTF. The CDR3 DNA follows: TGTGCCATCAGAGACAGGTTCTCTGGGGCCAACGTCCTGACTTTC.

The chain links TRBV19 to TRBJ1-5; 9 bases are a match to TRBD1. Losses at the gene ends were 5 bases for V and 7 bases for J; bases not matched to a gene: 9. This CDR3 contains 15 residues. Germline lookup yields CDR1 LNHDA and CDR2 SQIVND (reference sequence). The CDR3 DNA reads TGTGCCAGTAGTCCCGACGACAGGGGGGGGCAGCCCCAGCATTTT. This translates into CASSPDDRGGQPQHF.

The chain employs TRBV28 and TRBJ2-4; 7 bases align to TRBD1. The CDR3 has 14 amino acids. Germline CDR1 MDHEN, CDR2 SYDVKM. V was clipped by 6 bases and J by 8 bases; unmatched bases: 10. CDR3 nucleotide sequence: TGTGCCAGCAGCCGCAAAGGACAGGCGGACATTCAGTACTTC. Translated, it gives CASSRKGQADIQYF.

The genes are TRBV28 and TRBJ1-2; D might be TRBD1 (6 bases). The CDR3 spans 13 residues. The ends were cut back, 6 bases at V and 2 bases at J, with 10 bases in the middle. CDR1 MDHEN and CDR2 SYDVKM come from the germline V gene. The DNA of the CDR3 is TGTGCCAGCAGCTATGGACAGAACTATGGCTACACCTTC. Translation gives CASSYGQNYGYTF.

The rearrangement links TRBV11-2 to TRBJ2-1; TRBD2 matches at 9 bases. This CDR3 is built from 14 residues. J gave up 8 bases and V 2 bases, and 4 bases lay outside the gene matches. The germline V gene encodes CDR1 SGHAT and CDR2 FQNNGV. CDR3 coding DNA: TGTGCCAGCAGCTTAAATAGCGGGAGATATGAGCAGTTCTTC. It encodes CASSLNSGRYEQFF.

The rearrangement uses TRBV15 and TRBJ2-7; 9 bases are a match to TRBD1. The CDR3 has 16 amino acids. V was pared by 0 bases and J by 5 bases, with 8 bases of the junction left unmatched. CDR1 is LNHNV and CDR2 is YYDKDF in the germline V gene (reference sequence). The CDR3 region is CATSREGTGRSHEQYF. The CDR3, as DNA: TGTGCCACCAGCAGAGAAGGGACAGGGAGGTCCCACGAGCAGTACTTC.

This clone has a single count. The CDR3 is CASSLTGTGYGYTF. In DNA, the CDR3 is TGTGCCAGCTCACTAACCGGGACAGGGTATGGCTACACCTTC. The chain uses TRBV18 and TRBJ1-2, with 9 bases identical to TRBD1. Germline V lookup: CDR1 KGHSH, CDR2 LQKENI. Germline trimming cut 4 bases from V and 5 bases from J; bases unmatched to any gene: 5. The CDR3 runs 14 residues. The full variable domain, in which reference TRBV18 and TRBJ1-2 provide the parts outside the CDR3, is NAGVMQNPRHLVRRRGQEARLRCSPMKGHSHVYWYRQLPEEGLKFMVYLQKENIIDESGMPKERFSAEFPKEGPSILRIQQVVRGDSAAYFCASSLTGTGYGYTFGSGTRLTVV.

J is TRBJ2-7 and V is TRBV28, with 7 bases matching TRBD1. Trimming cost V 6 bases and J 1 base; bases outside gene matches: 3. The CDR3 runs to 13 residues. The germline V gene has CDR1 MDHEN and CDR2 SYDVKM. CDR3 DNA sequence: TGTGCCAGCAGCCCGGGACAGTCCTACGAGCAGTACTTC. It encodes CASSPGQSYEQYF.

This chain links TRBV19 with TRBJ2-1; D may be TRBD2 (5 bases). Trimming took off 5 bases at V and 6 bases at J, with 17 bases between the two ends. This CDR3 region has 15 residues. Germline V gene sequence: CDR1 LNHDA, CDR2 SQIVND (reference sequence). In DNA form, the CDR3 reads TGTGCCAGTAGTCGGGGAGCGGAAGCACCCAATGAGCAGTTCTTC. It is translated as CASSRGAEAPNEQFF.

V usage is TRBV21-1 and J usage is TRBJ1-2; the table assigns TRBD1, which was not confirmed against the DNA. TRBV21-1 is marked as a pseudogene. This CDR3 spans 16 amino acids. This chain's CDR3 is CASSKAFGQGDYGYTF. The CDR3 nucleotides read TGTGCCAGCAGCAAAGCTTTCGGACAGGGGGACTATGGCTACACCTTC.

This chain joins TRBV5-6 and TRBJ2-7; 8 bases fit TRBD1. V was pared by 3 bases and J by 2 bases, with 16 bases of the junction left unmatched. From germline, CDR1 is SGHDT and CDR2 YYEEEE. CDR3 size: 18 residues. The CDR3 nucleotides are TGTGCCAGCAGCTGGGTTCAACGACAGGGGTCAATACCCTACGAGCAGTACTTC. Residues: CASSWVQRQGSIPYEQYF.